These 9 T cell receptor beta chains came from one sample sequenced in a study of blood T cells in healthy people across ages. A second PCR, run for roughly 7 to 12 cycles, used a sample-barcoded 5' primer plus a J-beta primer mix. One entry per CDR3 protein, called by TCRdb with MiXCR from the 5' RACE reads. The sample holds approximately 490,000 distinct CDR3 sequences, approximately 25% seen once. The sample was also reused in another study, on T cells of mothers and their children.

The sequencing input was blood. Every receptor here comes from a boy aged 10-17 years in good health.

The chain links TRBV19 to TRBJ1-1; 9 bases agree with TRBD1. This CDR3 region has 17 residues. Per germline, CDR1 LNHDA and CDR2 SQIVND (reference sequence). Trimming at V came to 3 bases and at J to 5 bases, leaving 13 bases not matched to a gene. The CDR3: CASSILGQGKSGTEAFF. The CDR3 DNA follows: TGTGCCAGTAGTATTTTGGGACAGGGCAAATCAGGGACTGAAGCTTTCTTT.

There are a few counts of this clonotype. Written as DNA, the CDR3 is TGTGCCAGCAGCTGGCGAGAACCAGTACGGGATGAGCAGTTCTTC. Residues: CASSWREPVRDEQFF. This sequence joins TRBV11-2 and TRBJ2-1, with D uncertain. The V and J ends lost 4 bases and 8 bases respectively, with 18 bases between them. The CDR3 sequence is 15 residues long. The germline V gene encodes CDR1 SGHAT and CDR2 FQNNGV.

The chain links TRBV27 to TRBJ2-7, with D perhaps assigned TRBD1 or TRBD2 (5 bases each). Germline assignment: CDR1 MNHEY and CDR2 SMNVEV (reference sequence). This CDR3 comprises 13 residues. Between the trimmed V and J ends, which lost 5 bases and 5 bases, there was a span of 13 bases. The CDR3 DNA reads TGTGCCAGCAGTCCCGATATGGGGGACGAGCAGTACTTC. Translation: CASSPDMGDEQYF.

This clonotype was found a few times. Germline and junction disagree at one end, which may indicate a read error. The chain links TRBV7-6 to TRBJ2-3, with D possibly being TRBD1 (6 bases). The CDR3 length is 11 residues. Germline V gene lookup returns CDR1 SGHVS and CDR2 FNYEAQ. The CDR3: CASSSGTLWCF. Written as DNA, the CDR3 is TGTGCCAGCAGCTCAGGGACACTGTGGTGTTTT. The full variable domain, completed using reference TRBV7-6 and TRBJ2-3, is GAGVSQSPRYKVTKRGQDVALRCDPISGHVSLYWYRQALGQGPEFLTYFNYEAQQDKSGLPNDRFSAERPEGSISTLTIQRTEQRDSAMYRCASSSGTLWCFGPGTRLTVL.

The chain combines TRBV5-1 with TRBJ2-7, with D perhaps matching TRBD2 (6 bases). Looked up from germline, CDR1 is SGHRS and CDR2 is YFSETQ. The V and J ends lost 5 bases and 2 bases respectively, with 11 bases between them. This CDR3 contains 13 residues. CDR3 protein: CASREASAYEQYF. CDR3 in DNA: TGCGCCAGCAGGGAGGCTAGCGCCTACGAGCAGTACTTC.

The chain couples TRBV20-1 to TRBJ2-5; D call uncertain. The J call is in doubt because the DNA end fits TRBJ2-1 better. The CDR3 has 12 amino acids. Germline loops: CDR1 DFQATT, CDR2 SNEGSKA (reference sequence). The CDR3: CSASLPYNEQFF. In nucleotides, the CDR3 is TGCAGTGCTAGTCTCCCCTACAATGAGCAGTTCTTC.

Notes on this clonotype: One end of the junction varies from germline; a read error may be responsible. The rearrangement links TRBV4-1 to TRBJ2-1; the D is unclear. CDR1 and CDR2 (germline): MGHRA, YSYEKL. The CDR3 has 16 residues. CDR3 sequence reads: CASKKTLPLPYNEQFF. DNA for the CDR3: TGCGCCAGCAAAAAGACACTTCCGCTACCCTACAATGAACAGTTCTTC.

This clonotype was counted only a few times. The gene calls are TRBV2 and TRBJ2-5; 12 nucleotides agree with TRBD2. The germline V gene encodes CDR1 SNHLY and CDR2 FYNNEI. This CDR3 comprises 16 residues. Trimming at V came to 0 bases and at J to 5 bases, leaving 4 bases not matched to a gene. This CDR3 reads CASSEARLAGVETQYF. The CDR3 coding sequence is TGTGCCAGCAGTGAAGCGCGACTAGCGGGGGTGGAGACCCAGTACTTC.

The CDR3 reads CASSLPDRTDTQYF. CDR3 bases: TGCGCCAGCAGCTTACCGGACCGCACAGATACGCAGTATTTT. The chain carries TRBV5-1 and TRBJ2-3, with no clear D. V was cut by 2 bases and J by 1 base, with 8 bases left in between. CDR1 and CDR2 (germline): SGHRS, YFSETQ. CDR3 size: 14 residues. Full variable domain (rest looked up from reference TRBV5-1 and TRBJ2-3): KAGVTQTPRYLIKTRGQQVTLSCSPISGHRSVSWYQQTPGQGLQFLFEYFSETQRNKGNFPGRFSGRQFSNSRSEMNVSTLELGDSALYLCASSLPDRTDTQYFGPGTRLTVL.